One sample yielded the 17 T cell receptor beta chains listed below, sequenced in a study of identical twins (dated by TCRdb to 2015 to 2016). The receptor library was made with 5' RACE. The sample was run on an Illumina HiSeq 2000. TCRdb trimmed public reads at Q25 via fastp, called clones via MiXCR and kept in-frame beta chains. Rows matching on CDR3 protein sequence are summarized as one entry with the most common DNA and genes. This sample holds hundreds of thousands of distinct CDR3 sequences; 20% to 25% were observed only once. Jointly, the top ten make up 2.9% of the sample. The data were also submitted as part of a second study, on T cells expressing NK-cell markers.

Sequenced material: CD4+ T cells sorted from blood. These receptors came from a woman younger than 35 in good health.

This clonotype was observed a few times. This rearrangement joins TRBV7-2 to TRBJ2-3; the D is unclear. Per germline, CDR1 SGHTA and CDR2 FQGNSA. The CDR3 loop spans 15 amino acids. V dropped 1 base and J dropped 6 bases, with 14 bases sitting between them. CDR3 DNA sequence: TGTGCCAGCAGCTTAGTTCGGAAAACGACGGATACGCAGTATTTT. Its protein is CASSLVRKTTDTQYF. The full variable domain, in which reference TRBV7-2 and TRBJ2-3 provide the parts outside the CDR3, is GAGVSQSPSNKVTEKGKDVELRCDPISGHTALYWYRQSLGQGLEFLIYFQGNSAPDKSGLPSDRFSAERTGGSVSTLTIQRTQQEDSAVYLCASSLVRKTTDTQYFGPGTRLTVL.

This clonotype was observed at least ten times. The V gene is TRBV4-3, the J gene TRBJ2-2; 8 bases map to TRBD1. The germline V gene encodes CDR1 LGHNA and CDR2 YSLEER. The length of the CDR3 is 17 residues. J gave up 3 bases and V 0 bases, and 6 bases lay outside the gene matches. The CDR3 loop is CASSQETGQEDTGELFF. In DNA form, the CDR3 reads TGCGCCAGCAGCCAAGAAACGGGACAGGAAGACACCGGGGAGCTGTTTTTT.

A few counts support this clonotype. This sequence joins TRBV6-5 and TRBJ1-4, with 10 bases that match TRBD1. The CDR3 sequence is 14 residues long. Germline V CDR1 and CDR2: MNHEY, SVGAGI. Trimming cost V 2 bases and J 10 bases; bases outside gene matches: 4. The DNA of the CDR3 is TGTGCCAGCAGTTACCCTGGACAGGGGGGAAAACTGTTTTTT. Protein sequence: CASSYPGQGGKLFF.

This clonotype was detected only a few times. V and J are TRBV7-2 and TRBJ2-1; TRBD2 agrees at 7 bases. Germline V gives CDR1 SGHTA, CDR2 FQGNSA. This CDR3 region has 15 residues. Trimming took 4 bases from V and 0 from J; bases not matched to a gene: 3. For the CDR3, the DNA is TGTGCCAGCAGCTCCGGGACTAACTCCTACAATGAGCAGTTCTTC. This translates into CASSSGTNSYNEQFF. The full variable domain, in which reference TRBV7-2 and TRBJ2-1 provide the parts outside the CDR3, is GAGVSQSPSNKVTEKGKDVELRCDPISGHTALYWYRQSLGQGLEFLIYFQGNSAPDKSGLPSDRFSAERTGGSVSTLTIQRTQQEDSAVYLCASSSGTNSYNEQFFGPGTRLTVL.

The chain recombines TRBV2 with TRBJ2-7, with D uncertain. CDR1 SNHLY and CDR2 FYNNEI come from the germline V gene. CDR3 length: 14 amino acids. Trimming removed 7 bases from V and 4 bases from J, with 17 bases in between. CDR3 DNA: TGTGCCAGCACCTCCTACAGTACACCTTACGAGCAGTACTTC. Residues: CASTSYSTPYEQYF.

The chain carries TRBV4-1 and TRBJ2-3; no definite D call. The CDR3 length is 11 residues. Trimming cost V 4 bases and J 9 bases, with 8 bases left between them. Germline CDR1 reads MGHRA; CDR2 reads YSYEKL. The CDR3: CASSRARTQYF. As DNA, the CDR3 is TGCGCCAGCAGCCGCGCCCGGACGCAGTATTTT.

The chain couples TRBV27 to TRBJ1-1; D uncertain. This CDR3 has 13 residues. Germline CDR1 MNHEY, CDR2 SMNVEV (reference sequence). Trimming removed 0 bases from V and 5 bases from J, with 7 bases in between. CDR3 sequence reads: CASSLSVGTEAFF. The DNA of the CDR3 is TGTGCCAGCAGTTTATCTGTGGGAACTGAAGCTTTCTTT.

V gene TRBV2 combines with J gene TRBJ1-2; tentative D call: TRBD1 (6 bases). V was cut by 8 bases and J by 8 bases, with 12 bases left in between. The CDR3 totals 11 residues. Germline values: CDR1 SNHLY, CDR2 FYNNEI. Here the CDR3 DNA reads TGTGCCAGCTCCATCCAGGGGGGCTACACCTTC. It encodes CASSIQGGYTF.

This clonotype has just a few counts. CDR3 bases: TGTGCCAGCAGTTTTACAGGAACCCCTGGCTACACCTTC. It is translated as CASSFTGTPGYTF. The rearrangement links TRBV2 to TRBJ1-2; maybe TRBD1 (5 bases). Germline V gene sequence: CDR1 SNHLY, CDR2 FYNNEI. V lost 5 bases, J lost 7 bases, and 14 bases lay in between. The CDR3 has 13 amino acids.

This clonotype has a handful of counts. The chain couples TRBV10-3 to TRBJ2-7; the D gene is possibly TRBD2 (5 bases). The CDR3 length is 15 residues. V dropped 0 bases and J dropped 2 bases, with 11 bases sitting between them. From germline, CDR1 is ENHRY and CDR2 SYGVKD. Here the CDR3 DNA reads TGTGCCATCAGTGAGTCGCCCGGCGGGCCCTACGAGCAGTACTTC. It codes for CAISESPGGPYEQYF.

Notes on this clonotype: Germline and junction disagree at one end, which may indicate a read error. The gene calls are TRBV7-9 and TRBJ2-7; D is uncertain. The germline V gene encodes CDR1 SEHNR and CDR2 FQNEAQ (reference sequence). This CDR3 contains 14 residues. The CDR3 loop is CASGLAVQYEEQYF. The CDR3 DNA reads as TGTGCCAGCGGCTTAGCAGTTCAATACGAGGAGCAGTACTTC.

This clonotype is a singleton in its sample. The V call is TRBV6-1, the J call TRBJ2-3; perhaps TRBD2 as D (6 bases). CDR1 is MNHNS, CDR2 SASEGT, per germline. Trimming removed 7 bases from V and 0 bases from J, with 17 bases in between. This CDR3 region has 16 residues. CDR3 residues: CASKRTSRTSTDTQYF. Written as DNA, the CDR3 is TGTGCCAGCAAAAGAACTAGCCGGACTAGCACAGATACGCAGTATTTT.

This clonotype was picked up a small number of times. The chain employs TRBV5-1 and TRBJ2-3; D is ambiguous. Germline V gene lookup returns CDR1 SGHRS and CDR2 YFSETQ. This CDR3 is built from 15 residues. V was pared by 3 bases and J by 2 bases, with 13 bases between. This CDR3 is CASSSTSDPTDTQYF. The CDR3 DNA reads TGCGCCAGCAGCTCGACTTCCGACCCCACAGATACGCAGTATTTT.

This chain joins TRBV2 and TRBJ1-2; no clear D. The germline V gene has CDR1 SNHLY and CDR2 FYNNEI. V lost 8 bases and J 6 bases, leaving 7 bases between the germline ends. This CDR3 has 10 residues. CDR3 coding DNA: TGTGCCAGCGGGCGGGATGGCTACACCTTC. This sequence encodes CASGRDGYTF.

This clonotype was detected only a few times. This rearrangement joins TRBV12-3 or TRBV12-4 to TRBJ2-3; D possibly corresponds to TRBD2 (6 bases). CDR3 length: 13 amino acids. V lost 6 bases and J lost 5, with 12 bases in between. The CDR3 spells CASRILARDTQYF. The DNA of the CDR3 is TGTGCCAGCAGGATCCTAGCGAGAGATACGCAGTATTTT.

The chain has TRBV5-1 and TRBJ1-6; no clear D. Germline V gives CDR1 SGHRS, CDR2 YFSETQ. The CDR3 extends over 14 amino acids. The ends were cut back, 0 bases at V and 10 bases at J, with 11 bases in the middle. CDR3 sequence reads: CASSLVRGTSPLHF. The CDR3 nucleotides read TGCGCCAGCAGCTTGGTCCGGGGAACGTCACCCCTCCACTTT. Full variable domain (remainder filled in from reference TRBV5-1 and TRBJ1-6): KAGVTQTPRYLIKTRGQQVTLSCSPISGHRSVSWYQQTPGQGLQFLFEYFSETQRNKGNFPGRFSGRQFSNSRSEMNVSTLELGDSALYLCASSLVRGTSPLHFGNGTRLTVT.

The chain uses TRBV4-3 and TRBJ2-3; possibly TRBD1 or TRBD2 for D (5 bases each). The CDR3 is 15 amino acids. Deletions cut 0 bases from V and 5 bases from J, with 12 bases between. From germline, CDR1 is LGHNA and CDR2 YSLEER. CDR3 region: CASSQERERGDTQYF. The DNA of the CDR3 is TGCGCCAGCAGCCAAGAAAGGGAGAGGGGAGATACGCAGTATTTT.